This passage covers 9 T cell receptor beta chains from one sample sequenced in a study of blood T cell repertoires in COVID-19 (TCRdb year 2020). Libraries were prepared through the immunoSEQ multiplex PCR assay. TCRdb carries this immuneACCESS record with in-frame sequences only. Its versions omit some clonotypes, under half of them owing to an unresolved V gene in the studies checked, with the rest unexplained. The sample includes 60,000 to 75,000 clones, with 76% observed a single time. The top ten hold about 47% of the sample. Material for sequencing was peripheral blood. The receptor set was obtained from a woman aged 80 or over with acute or convalescent COVID-19.

This rearrangement joins TRBV5-1 to TRBJ2-5; TRBD2 matches 7 bases. Trimming removed 0 bases from V and 5 bases from J; junction bases left unmatched: 4. Germline V CDR1 and CDR2: SGHRS, YFSETQ. The CDR3 extends over 14 amino acids. The CDR3: CASSLAPGRETQYF. CDR3 bases: TGCGCCAGCAGCTTGGCCCCCGGGAGGGAGACCCAGTACTTC.

The chain combines TRBV10-2 with TRBJ2-1; weak D call: TRBD2 (5 bases). CDR1 is WSHSY, CDR2 SAAADI, per germline. The ends were cut back, 3 bases at V and 9 bases at J, with 18 bases in the middle. The CDR3 runs 15 residues. The CDR3 coding sequence is TGCGCCAGCAGTGATGTCAGGCGGGTGAGGCTTGAGCAGTTCTTC. Amino acids: CASSDVRRVRLEQFF.

This chain links TRBV9 with TRBJ2-5; 12 nucleotides line up with TRBD2. The CDR3 covers 15 residues. The germline CDR1 and CDR2 sequences are SGDLS and YYNGEE. V dropped 3 bases and J dropped 5; count of bases not matched to a gene: 5. Here the CDR3 DNA reads TGTGCCAGCAGCGCGCTAGCGGGAGGGTTGGAGACCCAGTACTTC. It is translated as CASSALAGGLETQYF.

V and J are TRBV4-1 and TRBJ1-1; no definite D call. The ends were cut back, 6 bases at V and 0 bases at J, with 14 bases in the middle. The CDR3 runs to 15 residues. In germline, CDR1 is MGHRA, CDR2 YSYEKL. The CDR3: CASRPYSLMNTEAFF. The CDR3, as DNA: TGCGCCAGCAGACCTTACAGCTTAATGAACACTGAAGCTTTCTTT.

This clone came up once. This rearrangement joins TRBV5-1 to TRBJ2-2; TRBD2 might be the D (6 bases). Germline V gives CDR1 SGHRS, CDR2 YFSETQ. V was shortened by 0 bases and J by 3 bases, with 12 bases between the two germline ends. The CDR3 is 16 residues long. CDR3 region: CASSLAGRRDTGELFF. CDR3 sequence (DNA): TGCGCCAGCAGCTTGGCCGGGAGACGGGACACCGGGGAGCTGTTTTTT.

The CDR3 region has the DNA TGTGCCAGCAGTTCCGGACAGTCCTACGAGCAGTACTTC. Its protein is CASSSGQSYEQYF. This rearrangement joins TRBV28 to TRBJ2-7, with D tentatively TRBD1 (6 bases). In germline, CDR1 is MDHEN, CDR2 SYDVKM. V lost 4 bases and J lost 1, with 8 bases in between. This CDR3 has 13 amino acids.

The V and J genes are TRBV7-8 and TRBJ1-3; a weak D match, TRBD1 (6 bases). CDR3 size: 13 residues. V was shortened by 4 bases and J by 9 bases, with 13 bases between the two germline ends. Germline V gene lookup returns CDR1 SGHVS and CDR2 FQNEAQ. The CDR3 spells CASSSTGIGTIYF. The CDR3 nucleotides are TGTGCCAGCAGCTCGACAGGAATAGGCACCATATATTTT.

This rearrangement joins TRBV6-5 to TRBJ2-7, with D tentatively TRBD2 (5 bases). The CDR3 contains 13 residues. Germline assignment: CDR1 MNHEY and CDR2 SVGAGI. Between the trimmed V and J ends, which lost 4 bases and 3 bases, there was a span of 10 bases. In DNA, the CDR3 is TGTGCCAGCAGTTCGACTACCCTCTACGAGCAGTACTTC. Translated, it gives CASSSTTLYEQYF.

The chain combines TRBV5-4 with TRBJ1-2; D remains ambiguous. Germline V gene data show CDR1 as SGHNT and CDR2 as YYREEE (reference sequence). The CDR3 contains 17 residues. The V gene lost 6 bases and the J gene lost 4 bases, with 25 bases spanning the gap. The chain's CDR3 is CASTRARRDQTSYGYTF. In nucleotides, the CDR3 is TGTGCCAGCACCCGAGCCCGGCGGGATCAGACATCCTATGGCTACACCTTC.